The 24 T cell receptor beta chains below all came from one sample that was sequenced in a study of Ad26.COV2.S vaccination and SARS-CoV-2 variants. Here immunoSEQ multiplex PCR was the method, and the copy in TCRdb shows in-frame clones only, minus some. Among over 250,000 clones listed, around 87% were seen once. Treatment here: around 19 received Ad26.COV2.S at low or high dose, single or two shots; roughly 5 received placebo; per-sample allocation not given. The samples were gathered on day 63 after the first injection of vaccine or placebo. The sample here was peripheral blood, taken in a trial of Ad26.COV2.S vaccine versus placebo. Receptors originate from a person between 18 and 60 years old who received the Ad26.COV2.S COVID-19 vaccine or a placebo.

The J gene is TRBJ2-1, the V gene TRBV4-3; the D gene could be TRBD1 or TRBD2 (6 bases each). The CDR3 has 17 residues. Per germline, CDR1 LGHNA and CDR2 YSLEER. The V end lost 0 bases, the J end lost 0 bases, and 12 bases lay between the germline ends. The CDR3 is CASSQDGSGASYNEQFF. The DNA of the CDR3 is TGCGCCAGCAGCCAAGATGGATCGGGGGCCTCCTACAATGAGCAGTTCTTC.

The J gene is TRBJ1-1, the V gene TRBV9, with D hard to call. Germline loops: CDR1 SGDLS, CDR2 YYNGEE. The CDR3 is 15 amino acids. The V end lost 3 bases, the J end lost 1 base, and 13 bases lay between the germline ends. The CDR3 DNA reads as TGTGCCAGCAGCGCCTTACAGCTCCCGAACACTGAAGCTTTCTTT. This gives the protein CASSALQLPNTEAFF.

The gene calls are TRBV5-1 and TRBJ1-6; no reliable D call. Per germline, CDR1 SGHRS and CDR2 YFSETQ. V was trimmed by 4 bases and J by 8 bases, leaving 19 bases between them. The length of the CDR3 is 16 residues. CDR3 amino acids: CASSPTPEKLDSPLHF. In DNA form, the CDR3 reads TGCGCCAGCAGCCCTACTCCGGAAAAACTGGATTCACCCCTCCACTTT.

With regard to this clone: This sample includes further DNA sequences coding for the same CDR3. The chain uses TRBV7-6 and TRBJ2-1, with D hard to call. The CDR3 covers 13 residues. Germline loops: CDR1 SGHVS, CDR2 FNYEAQ. Trimming pared 2 bases from V and 5 bases from J, leaving 7 bases between. CDR3 region: CASSLIGHNEQFF. The CDR3 region has the DNA TGTGCCAGCAGCTTAATTGGTCACAATGAGCAGTTCTTC.

This rearrangement joins TRBV28 to TRBJ2-7; 10 bases line up with TRBD2. Germline CDR1 is MDHEN and CDR2 is SYDVKM. V shed 4 bases and J 4 bases; nucleotides not matched to a gene: 7. This CDR3 has 15 residues. In DNA, the CDR3 is TGTGCCAGCAGTTCTCTAGCGGGAGCAAGATACGAGCAGTACTTC. Its protein product is CASSSLAGARYEQYF. Using reference TRBV28 and TRBJ2-7 for the parts outside the CDR3, the full variable domain is DVKVTQSSRYLVKRTGEKVFLECVQDMDHENMFWYRQDPGLGLRLIYFSYDVKMKEKGDIPEGYSVSREKKERFSLILESASTNQTSMYLCASSSLAGARYEQYFGPGTRLTVT.

This clone was recorded once. This rearrangement joins TRBV6-2 or TRBV6-3 to TRBJ1-5; D gene unclear. The V and J ends lost 4 bases and 0 bases respectively, with 7 bases between them. The CDR3 totals 14 residues. Germline V gene sequence: CDR1 MNHEY, CDR2 SVGEGT. CDR3 sequence: CASSLGNSNQPQHF. The CDR3 coding sequence is TGTGCCAGCAGTTTGGGGAATAGCAATCAGCCCCAGCATTTT.

This clone came up many times. The rearrangement links TRBV7-2 to TRBJ1-5; 10 bases are shared with TRBD1. The CDR3 runs to 15 residues. The ends lost 5 bases at V and 6 bases at J; junction bases unmatched: 7. The germline V gene encodes CDR1 SGHTA and CDR2 FQGNSA. The CDR3 DNA is TGTGCCAGCAGCCAGCGGACAGGGGGTGGTCAGCCCCAGCATTTT. Its protein is CASSQRTGGGQPQHF. Filled out from reference TRBV7-2 and TRBJ1-5, the complete variable domain reads GAGVSQSPSNKVTEKGKDVELRCDPISGHTALYWYRQSLGQGLEFLIYFQGNSAPDKSGLPSDRFSAERTGGSVSTLTIQRTQQEDSAVYLCASSQRTGGGQPQHFGDGTRLSIL.

On this clone: Because the CDR3's place on the DNA is in doubt, the DNA is left out and the CDR3 is given as listed by TCRdb. The rearrangement uses TRBV28 and TRBJ2-1; the table's D call of TRBD1 was not tested on the DNA. Germline values: CDR1 MDHEN, CDR2 SYDVKM. The CDR3 is 14 amino acids long, termini counted. The CDR3 sequence: CASSLVGGGTGKFF.

The gene calls are TRBV6-5 and TRBJ1-1; no clear D. Germline values: CDR1 MNHEY, CDR2 SVGAGI. The CDR3 length is 15 residues. V dropped 7 bases and J dropped 1 base, with 16 bases sitting between them. CDR3 region: CASTPDRKRNTEAFF. Written as DNA, the CDR3 is TGTGCCAGCACACCCGATCGAAAACGGAACACTGAAGCTTTCTTT.

This chain joins TRBV5-4 and TRBJ2-1, with TRBD1 as a possible D gene (5 bases). Germline V gives CDR1 SGHNT, CDR2 YYREEE (reference sequence). Trimming shortened V by 4 bases and J by 9 bases, and 8 bases separated the two germline ends. The length of the CDR3 is 11 residues. CDR3 region: CASSPGIEQFF. The CDR3 nucleotides read TGTGCCAGCAGCCCAGGGATTGAGCAGTTCTTC. Complete variable domain (other parts from reference TRBV5-4 and TRBJ2-1): ETGVTQSPTHLIKTRGQQVTLRCSSQSGHNTVSWYQQALGQGPQFIFQYYREEENGRGNFPPRFSGLQFPNYSSELNVNALELDDSALYLCASSPGIEQFFGPGTRLTVL.

The rearrangement uses TRBV5-1 and TRBJ2-2; TRBD2 agrees at 12 bases. Germline V gene lookup returns CDR1 SGHRS and CDR2 YFSETQ. Trimming took 1 base from V and 3 from J; bases not matched to a gene: 13. The CDR3 runs to 20 residues. The CDR3 nucleotides read TGCGCCAGCAGCTTGCCCAGGGTCCCGACTAGCGGGAGCGACACCGGGGAGCTGTTTTTT. Its protein is CASSLPRVPTSGSDTGELFF. Supplemented by reference TRBV5-1 and TRBJ2-2, the full variable domain reads KAGVTQTPRYLIKTRGQQVTLSCSPISGHRSVSWYQQTPGQGLQFLFEYFSETQRNKGNFPGRFSGRQFSNSRSEMNVSTLELGDSALYLCASSLPRVPTSGSDTGELFFGEGSRLTVL.

The chain has TRBV12-5 and TRBJ1-1; D uncertain. V lost 2 bases and J 2 bases, leaving 9 bases between the germline ends. The germline V gene encodes CDR1 LGHNT and CDR2 FRNRAP. The CDR3 is made up of 14 amino acids. CDR3 loop: CASGLRAENTEAFF. As DNA, the CDR3 is TGTGCTAGTGGTTTGAGGGCAGAAAACACTGAAGCTTTCTTT.

The V call is TRBV21-1, the J call TRBJ2-1; the table's TRBD2 call for D was not verified on the DNA. TRBV21-1 is described as a pseudogene. This CDR3 spans 15 amino acids. CDR3 sequence (DNA): TGTGCCGGGGATCGGGGGAGGGCCCTACTTGATGAGCAGTTCTTC. The encoded protein is CAGDRGRALLDEQFF.

The genes are TRBV5-6 and TRBJ2-7; 8 bases match TRBD1. CDR1 is SGHDT, CDR2 YYEEEE, per germline. The CDR3 loop spans 13 amino acids. The junction had 1 base not matched to a gene; V was cut back by 3 bases and J by 2 bases. The DNA for the CDR3 is TGTGCCAGCAGCTCACAGGGGGCCTACGAGCAGTACTTC. Translation: CASSSQGAYEQYF.

This chain uses TRBV29-1 with TRBJ2-5, with no clear D. Germline V lookup: CDR1 SQVTM, CDR2 ANQGSEA. The CDR3 is 14 amino acids. Deletions cut 0 bases from V and 5 bases from J, with 13 bases between. CDR3 sequence (DNA): TGCAGCGTTGAAGAAGGCCCGTCGGAGGAGACCCAGTACTTC. It translates to CSVEEGPSEETQYF. Full variable domain (rest looked up from reference TRBV29-1 and TRBJ2-5): SAVISQKPSRDICQRGTSLTIQCQVDSQVTMMFWYRQQPGQSLTLIATANQGSEATYESGFVIDKFPISRPNLTFSTLTVSNMSPEDSSIYLCSVEEGPSEETQYFGPGTRLLVL.

The chain is built from TRBV2 and TRBJ1-2; D is uncertain. The CDR3 has 12 amino acids. Trimming stripped 4 bases from V and 5 bases from J, with 8 bases between. The V gene's germline CDR1 is SNHLY and CDR2 FYNNEI. The CDR3 DNA reads as TGTGCCAGCAGTGTGTTGACATATGGCTACACCTTC. Translated, it gives CASSVLTYGYTF.

The chain uses TRBV30 and TRBJ2-1, with 8 bases fitting TRBD2. Germline loops: CDR1 GTSNPN, CDR2 SVGIG (reference sequence). CDR3 length: 15 residues. V dropped 6 bases and J dropped 0; count of bases not matched to a gene: 7. For the CDR3, the DNA is TGTGCCTGCGACAACAGCGGGAGCTCCTACAATGAGCAGTTCTTC. It encodes CACDNSGSSYNEQFF.

This chain uses TRBV19 with TRBJ2-7; 9 bases fit TRBD1. Germline CDR1 is LNHDA and CDR2 is SQIVND (reference sequence). The ends lost 5 bases at V and 2 bases at J; junction bases unmatched: 13. The CDR3 contains 17 residues. Here the CDR3 reads CASSPMRAGQGTYEQYF. The CDR3 DNA follows: TGTGCCAGTAGTCCAATGCGAGCAGGACAGGGGACCTACGAGCAGTACTTC.

The gene calls are TRBV20-1 and TRBJ2-5; the D gene is possibly TRBD1 (6 bases). Trimming cost V 3 bases and J 3 bases, with 14 bases left between them. This CDR3 spans 14 amino acids. Germline V gene lookup returns CDR1 DFQATT and CDR2 SNEGSKA (reference sequence). CDR3 nucleotide sequence: TGCAGTGCTAGTTGGACAGATAGGAAAGAGACCCAGTACTTC. This sequence encodes CSASWTDRKETQYF.

The chain combines TRBV5-1 with TRBJ1-1; 8 bases align to TRBD1. Trimming cost V 1 base and J 4 bases; bases outside gene matches: 6. CDR3 size: 15 residues. Germline assignment: CDR1 SGHRS and CDR2 YFSETQ. The CDR3 sequence: CASSLLGQGFTEAFF. The CDR3 DNA follows: TGCGCCAGCAGCTTGCTAGGACAGGGATTCACTGAAGCTTTCTTT.

The V and J genes are TRBV9 and TRBJ1-1, with TRBD1 matching 7 bases. The CDR3 consists of 12 residues. V shed 3 bases and J 7 bases; nucleotides not matched to a gene: 3. Germline CDR1 is SGDLS and CDR2 is YYNGEE. The CDR3 region is CASSAGGSEAFF. DNA for the CDR3: TGTGCCAGCAGCGCAGGGGGGAGTGAAGCTTTCTTT.

The rearrangement joins TRBV12-5 to TRBJ2-7; possibly TRBD1 for D (5 bases). The CDR3 has 11 amino acids. Germline assignment: CDR1 LGHNT and CDR2 FRNRAP. V was trimmed by 7 bases and J by 10 bases, leaving 14 bases between them. This chain's CDR3 is CASAVGAHQYF. The CDR3 DNA follows: TGTGCTAGTGCCGTTGGGGCTCACCAGTACTTC.

The gene calls are TRBV11-2 and TRBJ1-2; 7 positions match TRBD1. This CDR3 has 14 residues. J gave up 4 bases and V 4 bases, and 6 bases lay outside the gene matches. Germline V lookup: CDR1 SGHAT, CDR2 FQNNGV. CDR3 sequence (DNA): TGTGCCAGCAGCTATCAGACAGGGCCCTATGGCTACACCTTC. Its protein product is CASSYQTGPYGYTF.

V and J are TRBV10-3 and TRBJ2-7; 8 nucleotides agree with TRBD1. Germline V gene data show CDR1 as ENHRY and CDR2 as SYGVKD. The CDR3 spans 13 residues. The trim removed 5 bases at V and 2 bases at J, leaving 2 bases unmatched. CDR3 nucleotide sequence: TGTGCCATCAGTCCGGGACAGGCCTACGAGCAGTACTTC. Its translation: CAISPGQAYEQYF.